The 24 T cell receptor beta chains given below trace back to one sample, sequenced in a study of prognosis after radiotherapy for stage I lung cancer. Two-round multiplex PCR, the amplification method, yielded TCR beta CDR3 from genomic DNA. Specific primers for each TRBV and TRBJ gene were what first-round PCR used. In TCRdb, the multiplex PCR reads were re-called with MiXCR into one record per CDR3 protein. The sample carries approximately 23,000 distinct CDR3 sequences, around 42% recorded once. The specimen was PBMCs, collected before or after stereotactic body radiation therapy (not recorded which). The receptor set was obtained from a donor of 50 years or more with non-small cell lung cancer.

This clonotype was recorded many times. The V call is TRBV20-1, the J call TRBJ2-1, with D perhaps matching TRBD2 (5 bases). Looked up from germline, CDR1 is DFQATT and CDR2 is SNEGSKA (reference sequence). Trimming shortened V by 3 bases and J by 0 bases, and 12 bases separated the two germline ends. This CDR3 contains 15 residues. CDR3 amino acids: CSARERDYSYNEQFF. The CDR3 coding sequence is TGCAGTGCTAGGGAGAGGGATTACTCCTACAATGAGCAGTTCTTC.

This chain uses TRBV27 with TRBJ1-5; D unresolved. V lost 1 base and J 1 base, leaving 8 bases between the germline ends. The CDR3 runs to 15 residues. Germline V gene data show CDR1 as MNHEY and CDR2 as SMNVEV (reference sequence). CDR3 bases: TGTGCCAGCAGTTTATACCCCAACAGCAATCAGCCCCAGCATTTT. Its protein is CASSLYPNSNQPQHF.

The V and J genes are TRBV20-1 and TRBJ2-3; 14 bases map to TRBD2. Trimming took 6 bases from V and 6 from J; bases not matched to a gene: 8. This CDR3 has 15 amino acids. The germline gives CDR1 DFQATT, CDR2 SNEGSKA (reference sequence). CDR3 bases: TGCAGTGCCAGGGGACTAGCGGGAGTTTATGATACGCAGTATTTT. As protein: CSARGLAGVYDTQYF.

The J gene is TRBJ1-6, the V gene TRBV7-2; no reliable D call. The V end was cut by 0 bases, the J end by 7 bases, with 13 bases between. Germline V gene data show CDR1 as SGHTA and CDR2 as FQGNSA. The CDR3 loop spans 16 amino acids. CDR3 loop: CASSLAPGSGNSPLHF. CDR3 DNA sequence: TGTGCCAGCAGCTTAGCTCCGGGATCGGGGAATTCACCCCTCCACTTT.

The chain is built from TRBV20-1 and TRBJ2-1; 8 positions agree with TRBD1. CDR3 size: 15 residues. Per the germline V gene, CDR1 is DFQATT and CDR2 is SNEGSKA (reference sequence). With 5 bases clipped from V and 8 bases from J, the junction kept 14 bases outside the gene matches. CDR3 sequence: CSAPRQGSYGDEQFF. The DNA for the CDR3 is TGCAGTGCTCCGCGACAGGGGAGCTATGGGGATGAGCAGTTCTTC.

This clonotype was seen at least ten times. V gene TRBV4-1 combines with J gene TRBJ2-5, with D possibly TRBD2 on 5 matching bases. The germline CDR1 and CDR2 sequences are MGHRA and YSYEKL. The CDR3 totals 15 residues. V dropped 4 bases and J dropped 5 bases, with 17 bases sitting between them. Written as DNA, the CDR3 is TGCGCCAGCAGCCGACTAAACCAGCCGGGGGAGACCCAGTACTTC. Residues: CASSRLNQPGETQYF.

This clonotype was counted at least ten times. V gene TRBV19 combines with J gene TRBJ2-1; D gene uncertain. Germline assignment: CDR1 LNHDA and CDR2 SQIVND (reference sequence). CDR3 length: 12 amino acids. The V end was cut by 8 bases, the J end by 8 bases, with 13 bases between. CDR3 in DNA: TGTGCCAGTCGGGCGAATTTGGATGAGCAGTTCTTC. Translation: CASRANLDEQFF.

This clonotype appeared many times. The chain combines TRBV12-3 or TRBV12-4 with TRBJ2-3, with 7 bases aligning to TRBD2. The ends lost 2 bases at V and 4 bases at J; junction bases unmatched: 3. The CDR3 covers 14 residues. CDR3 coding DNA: TGTGCCAGCAGTTTAACGGGACTACCAGATACGCAGTATTTT. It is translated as CASSLTGLPDTQYF.

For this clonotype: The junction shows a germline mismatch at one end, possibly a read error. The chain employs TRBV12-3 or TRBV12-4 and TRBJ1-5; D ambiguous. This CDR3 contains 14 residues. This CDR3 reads CASRDYSSNRPQHF. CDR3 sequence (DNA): TGTGCCAGCAGGGACTACAGCTCCAATCGGCCCCAGCATTTT.

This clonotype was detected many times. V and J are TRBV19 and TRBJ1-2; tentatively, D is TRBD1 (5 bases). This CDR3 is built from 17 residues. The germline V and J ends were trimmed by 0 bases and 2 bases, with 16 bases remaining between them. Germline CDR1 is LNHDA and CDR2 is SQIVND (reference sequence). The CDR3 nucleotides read TGTGCCAGTAGTATAGAGGCCCGTGGGGGGACCAACTATGGCTACACCTTC. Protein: CASSIEARGGTNYGYTF. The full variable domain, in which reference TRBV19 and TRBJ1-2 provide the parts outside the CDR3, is DGGITQSPKYLFRKEGQNVTLSCEQNLNHDAMYWYRQDPGQGLRLIYYSQIVNDFQKGDIAEGYSVSREKKESFPLTVTSAQKNPTAFYLCASSIEARGGTNYGYTFGSGTRLTVV.

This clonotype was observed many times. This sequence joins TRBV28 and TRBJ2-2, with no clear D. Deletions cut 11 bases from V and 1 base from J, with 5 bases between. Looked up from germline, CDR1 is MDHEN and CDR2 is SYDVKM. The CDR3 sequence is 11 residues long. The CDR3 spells CASVNTGELFF. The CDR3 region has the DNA TGTGCCTCAGTGAACACCGGGGAGCTGTTTTTT.

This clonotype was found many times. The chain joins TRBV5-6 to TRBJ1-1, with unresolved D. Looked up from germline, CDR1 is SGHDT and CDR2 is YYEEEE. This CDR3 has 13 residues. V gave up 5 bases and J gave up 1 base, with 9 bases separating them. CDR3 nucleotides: TGTGCCAGCAGATTCCAGCCGAACACTGAAGCTTTCTTT. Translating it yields CASRFQPNTEAFF. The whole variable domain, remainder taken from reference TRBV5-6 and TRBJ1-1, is DAGVTQSPTHLIKTRGQQVTLRCSPKSGHDTVSWYQQALGQGPQFIFQYYEEEERQRGNFPDRFSGHQFPNYSSELNVNALLLGDSALYLCASRFQPNTEAFFGQGTRLTVV.

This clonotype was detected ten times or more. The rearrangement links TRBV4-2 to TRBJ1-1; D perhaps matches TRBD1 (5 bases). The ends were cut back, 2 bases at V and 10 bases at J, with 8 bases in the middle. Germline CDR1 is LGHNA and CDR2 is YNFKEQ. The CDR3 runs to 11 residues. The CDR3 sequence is CASSQQGGAFF. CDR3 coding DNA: TGTGCCAGCAGCCAACAGGGTGGAGCTTTCTTT.

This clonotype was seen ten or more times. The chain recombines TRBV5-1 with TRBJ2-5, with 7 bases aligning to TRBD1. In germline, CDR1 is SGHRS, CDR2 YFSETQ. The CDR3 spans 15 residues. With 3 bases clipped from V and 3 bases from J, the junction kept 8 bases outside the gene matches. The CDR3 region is CASSWSDRAEETQYF. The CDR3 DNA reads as TGCGCCAGCAGCTGGAGTGACAGGGCCGAAGAGACCCAGTACTTC.

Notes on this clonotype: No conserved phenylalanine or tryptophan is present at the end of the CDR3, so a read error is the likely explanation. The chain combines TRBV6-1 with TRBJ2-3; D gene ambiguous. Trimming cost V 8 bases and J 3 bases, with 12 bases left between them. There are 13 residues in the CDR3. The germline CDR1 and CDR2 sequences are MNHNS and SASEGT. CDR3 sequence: CASSVQETDTQYS. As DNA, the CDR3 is TGTGCCAGCTCGGTTCAGGAGACAGATACGCAGTATTCT.

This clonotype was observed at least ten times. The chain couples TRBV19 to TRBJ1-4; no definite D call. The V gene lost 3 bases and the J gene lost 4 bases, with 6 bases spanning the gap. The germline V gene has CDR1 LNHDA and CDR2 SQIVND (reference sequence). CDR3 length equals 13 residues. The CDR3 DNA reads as TGTGCCAGTAGTATCAACCTTAATGAAAAACTGTTTTTT. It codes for CASSINLNEKLFF.

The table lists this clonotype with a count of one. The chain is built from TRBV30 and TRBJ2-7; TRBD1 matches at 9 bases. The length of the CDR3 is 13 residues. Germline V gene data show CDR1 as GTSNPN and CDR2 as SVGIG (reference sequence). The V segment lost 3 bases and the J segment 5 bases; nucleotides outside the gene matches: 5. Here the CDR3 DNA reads TGTGCCTGGAGCCGGGACAGGGCTAACGAGCAGTACTTC. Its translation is CAWSRDRANEQYF.

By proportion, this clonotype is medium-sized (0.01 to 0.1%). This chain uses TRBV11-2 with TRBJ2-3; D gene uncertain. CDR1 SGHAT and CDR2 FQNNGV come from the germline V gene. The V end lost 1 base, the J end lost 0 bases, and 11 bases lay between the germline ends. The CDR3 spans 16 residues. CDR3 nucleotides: TGTGCCAGCAGCTTAGGTGTGTTTACTAGCACAGATACGCAGTATTTT. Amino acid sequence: CASSLGVFTSTDTQYF.

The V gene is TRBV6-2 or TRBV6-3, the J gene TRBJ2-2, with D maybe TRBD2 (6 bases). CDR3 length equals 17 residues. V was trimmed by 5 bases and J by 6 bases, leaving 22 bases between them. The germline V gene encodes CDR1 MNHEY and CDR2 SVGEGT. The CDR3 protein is CASSEVSGGVRAGELFF. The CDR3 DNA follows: TGTGCCAGCAGTGAAGTGTCCGGAGGGGTACGAGCCGGGGAGCTGTTTTTT.

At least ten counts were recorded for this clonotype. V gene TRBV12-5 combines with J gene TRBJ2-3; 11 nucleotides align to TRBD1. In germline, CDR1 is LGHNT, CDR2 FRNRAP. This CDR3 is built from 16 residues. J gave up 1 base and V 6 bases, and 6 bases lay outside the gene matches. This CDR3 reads CASGSGQGAGTDTQYF. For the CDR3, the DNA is TGTGCTAGTGGCTCTGGACAGGGGGCAGGCACAGATACGCAGTATTTT.

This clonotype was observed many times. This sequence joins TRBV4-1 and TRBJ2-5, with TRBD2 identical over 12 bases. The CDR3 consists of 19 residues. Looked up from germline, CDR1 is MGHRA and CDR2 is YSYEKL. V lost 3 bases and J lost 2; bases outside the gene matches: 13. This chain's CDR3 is CASSHPGLAGGPKQETQYF. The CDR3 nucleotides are TGCGCCAGCAGCCACCCTGGGCTAGCGGGAGGGCCGAAGCAAGAGACCCAGTACTTC.

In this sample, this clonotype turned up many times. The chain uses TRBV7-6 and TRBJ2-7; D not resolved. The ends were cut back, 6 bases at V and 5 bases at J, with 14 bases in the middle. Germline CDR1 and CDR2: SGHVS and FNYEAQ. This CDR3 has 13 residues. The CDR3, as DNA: TGTGCCAGCAGTGGTGGAGAAGGCGACGAGCAGTACTTC. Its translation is CASSGGEGDEQYF.

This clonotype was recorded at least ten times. Written as DNA, the CDR3 is TGTGCCAGCAGCTGGGGGAGCGAGACCCAGTACTTC. Its translation: CASSWGSETQYF. The chain combines TRBV7-3 with TRBJ2-5, with D perhaps being TRBD1 or TRBD2 (5 bases each). V was clipped by 4 bases and J by 5 bases, with 8 bases between them. This CDR3 contains 12 residues. Germline lookup yields CDR1 SGHTA and CDR2 FQGTGA.

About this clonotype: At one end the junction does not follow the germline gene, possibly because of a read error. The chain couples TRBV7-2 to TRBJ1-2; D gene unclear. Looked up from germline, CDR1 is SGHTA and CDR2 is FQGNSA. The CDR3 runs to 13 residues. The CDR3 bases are TGTGCCAACAGCTTAGGTGTAGGGTCGTGCTACACCTTC. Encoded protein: CANSLGVGSCYTF.